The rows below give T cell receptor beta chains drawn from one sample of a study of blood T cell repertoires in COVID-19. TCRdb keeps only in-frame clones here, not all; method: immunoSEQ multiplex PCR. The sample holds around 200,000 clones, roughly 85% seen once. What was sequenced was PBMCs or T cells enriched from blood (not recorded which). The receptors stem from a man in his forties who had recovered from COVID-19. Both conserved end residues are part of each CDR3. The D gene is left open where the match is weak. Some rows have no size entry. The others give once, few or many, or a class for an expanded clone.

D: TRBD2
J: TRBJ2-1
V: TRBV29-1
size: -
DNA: TGCAGCGTTGGAAGCGGGAGGGGGCGGCGGTACAATGAGCAGTTCTTC
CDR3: CSVGSGRGRRYNEQFF

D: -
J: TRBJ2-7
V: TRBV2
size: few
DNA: TGTGCCAGCAGTGAGCCTCCGGGAAGCTCCTACGAGCAGTACTTC
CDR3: CASSEPPGSSYEQYF

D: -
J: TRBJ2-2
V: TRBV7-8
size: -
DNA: TGTGCCAGCAGCTTAGCGCGGGCCACCGGGGAGCTGTTTTTT
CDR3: CASSLARATGELFF

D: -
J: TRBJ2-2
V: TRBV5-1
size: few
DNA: TGCGCCAGCAGCACCCCCAGGGGCACCGGGGAGCTGTTTTTT
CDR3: CASSTPRGTGELFF

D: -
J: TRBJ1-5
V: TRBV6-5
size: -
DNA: TGTGCCAGCAGTTACTCATATAGCAATCAGCCCCAGCATTTT
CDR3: CASSYSYSNQPQHF

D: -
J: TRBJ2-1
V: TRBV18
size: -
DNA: TGTGCCAGCTCACGACGGGGTGACGGGGGCAATGAGCAGTTCTTC
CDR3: CASSRRGDGGNEQFF

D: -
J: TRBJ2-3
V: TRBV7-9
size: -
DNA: TGTGCCAGCAGCCGGCGGCGGGGGCCTACAGATACGCAGTATTTT
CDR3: CASSRRRGPTDTQYF

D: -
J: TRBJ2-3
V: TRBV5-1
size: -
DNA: TGCGCCAGCAGCTTACAGGGACAAGCAGATACGCAGTATTTT
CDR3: CASSLQGQADTQYF

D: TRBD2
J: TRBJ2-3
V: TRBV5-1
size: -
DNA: TGCGCCAGCAGCTTGGGCCCTAGCGGGAGGACCACAGATACGCAGTATTTT
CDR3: CASSLGPSGRTTDTQYF

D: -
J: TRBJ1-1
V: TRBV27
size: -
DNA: TGTGCCAGCAGTTTGGGGGAGGGGCTCCGGACTGAAGCTTTCTTT
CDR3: CASSLGEGLRTEAFF

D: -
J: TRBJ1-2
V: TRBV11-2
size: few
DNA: TGTGCCAGCAGCGGCCCGCAGGGCAAAGACTATGGCTACACCTTC
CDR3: CASSGPQGKDYGYTF

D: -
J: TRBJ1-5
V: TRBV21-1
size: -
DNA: TGTGCCAGCACCCTTATCCGGGACAGGGCAAGCAATCAGCCCCAGCATTTT
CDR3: CASTLIRDRASNQPQHF

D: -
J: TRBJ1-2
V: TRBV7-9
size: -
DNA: TGTGCCAGCAGCTTAGGTACGGGGTATGGCTACACCTTC
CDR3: CASSLGTGYGYTF

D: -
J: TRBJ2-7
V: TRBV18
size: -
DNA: TGTGCCAGCTCACCAGGAGCCGACGAGCAGTACTTC
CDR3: CASSPGADEQYF

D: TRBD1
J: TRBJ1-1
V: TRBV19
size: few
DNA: TGTGCCAGTAGTTTTTATCGGACAGGGAGGGGGACTGAAGCTTTCTTT
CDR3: CASSFYRTGRGTEAFF

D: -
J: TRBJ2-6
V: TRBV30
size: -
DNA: TGTGCCTGGAGTCCAGTGGTCTCTGGGGCCAACGTCCTGACTTTC
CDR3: CAWSPVVSGANVLTF

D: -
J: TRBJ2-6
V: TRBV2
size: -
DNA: TGTGCCAGCAGGCCGGGACACCCATCTCTCTCTGGGGCCAACGTCCTGACTTTC
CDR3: CASRPGHPSLSGANVLTF

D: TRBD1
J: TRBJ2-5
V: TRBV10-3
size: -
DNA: TGTGCCATCAGTGAGGCAGGGGGCAAGGAGACCCAGTACTTC
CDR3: CAISEAGGKETQYF

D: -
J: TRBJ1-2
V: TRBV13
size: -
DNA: TGTGCCAGCAGCTTAAACACGAACAATGGCTACACCTTC
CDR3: CASSLNTNNGYTF

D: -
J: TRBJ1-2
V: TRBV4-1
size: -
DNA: TGCGCCAGCAGCCAAGGTTCGGGTGGCTACACCTTC
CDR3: CASSQGSGGYTF

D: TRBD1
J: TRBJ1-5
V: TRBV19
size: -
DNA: TGTGCCAGTAGTCCACGCCCGGGACAGCCTGGGTATAGCAATCAGCCCCAGCATTTT
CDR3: CASSPRPGQPGYSNQPQHF

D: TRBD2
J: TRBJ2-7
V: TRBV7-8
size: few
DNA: TGTGCCAGCAGCCCTGGACTAGCGGGAGTCCACGAGCAGTACTTC
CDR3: CASSPGLAGVHEQYF

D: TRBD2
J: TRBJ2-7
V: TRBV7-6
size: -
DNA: TGTGCCAGCAGTCAAGGAGTAGCGGGAGGGCCTTTGGGCTACGAGCAGTACTTC
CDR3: CASSQGVAGGPLGYEQYF

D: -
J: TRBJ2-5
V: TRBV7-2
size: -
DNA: TGTGCCAGCAGCTTGGACAACAAAGAGACCCAGTACTTC
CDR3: CASSLDNKETQYF

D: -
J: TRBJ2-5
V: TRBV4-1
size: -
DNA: TGCGCCAGCAGCCAAGTTGGGGCCGTCGGAGCAGGGCCGGCAGAGACCCAGTACTTC
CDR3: CASSQVGAVGAGPAETQYF

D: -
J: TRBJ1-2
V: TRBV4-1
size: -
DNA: TGCGCCAGCAGCCAAGTAACTCGGGAAATGGGCTATGGCTACACCTTC
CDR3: CASSQVTREMGYGYTF

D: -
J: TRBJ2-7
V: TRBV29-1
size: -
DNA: TGCAGCGTTGAAAGGGGGGGCCAAGAGCAGTACTTC
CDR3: CSVERGGQEQYF

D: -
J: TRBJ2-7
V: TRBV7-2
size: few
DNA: TGTGCCAGCAGCCTCAGTCCATACGAGCAGTACTTC
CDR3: CASSLSPYEQYF

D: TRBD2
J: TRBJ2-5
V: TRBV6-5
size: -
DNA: TGTGCCAGCAGGACCGGGACTAGCGGATTCTCGGCCCAGTACTTC
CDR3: CASRTGTSGFSAQYF

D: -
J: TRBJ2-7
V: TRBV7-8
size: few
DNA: TGTGCCAGCAGCTCACGGAGGTCCTACGAGCAGTACTTC
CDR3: CASSSRRSYEQYF

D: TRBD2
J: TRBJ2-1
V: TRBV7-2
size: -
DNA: TGTGCCAGCAGGAAAGGACGGGAGGGCGATGAGCAGTTCTTC
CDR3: CASRKGREGDEQFF

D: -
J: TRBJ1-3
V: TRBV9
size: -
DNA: TGTGCCAGCAGCGACAAGACAGCAGCTGGAAACACCATATATTTT
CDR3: CASSDKTAAGNTIYF

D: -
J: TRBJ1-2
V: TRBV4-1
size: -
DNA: TGCGCCAGCAGCCAAAATAGACAGGTGAACTATGGCTACACCTTC
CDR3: CASSQNRQVNYGYTF